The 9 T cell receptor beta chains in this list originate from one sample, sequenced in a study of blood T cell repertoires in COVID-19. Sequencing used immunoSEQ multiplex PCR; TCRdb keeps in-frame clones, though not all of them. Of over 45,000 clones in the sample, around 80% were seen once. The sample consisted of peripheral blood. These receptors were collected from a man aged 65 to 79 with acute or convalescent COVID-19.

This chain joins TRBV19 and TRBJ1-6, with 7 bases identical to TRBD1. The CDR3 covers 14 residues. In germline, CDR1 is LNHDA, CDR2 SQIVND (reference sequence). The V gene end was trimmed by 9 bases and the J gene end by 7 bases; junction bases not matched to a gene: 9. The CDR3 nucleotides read TGTGCCAGCACAACCGGGACAGTAAATTCACCCCTCCACTTT. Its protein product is CASTTGTVNSPLHF.

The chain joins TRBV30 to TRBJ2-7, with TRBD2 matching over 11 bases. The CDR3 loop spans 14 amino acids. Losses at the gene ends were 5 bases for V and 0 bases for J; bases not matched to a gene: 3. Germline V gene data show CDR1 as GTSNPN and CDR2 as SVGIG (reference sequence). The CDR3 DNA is TGTGCCTGGGCTAGCGGGGGGAGCTCCTACGAGCAGTACTTC. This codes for CAWASGGSSYEQYF.

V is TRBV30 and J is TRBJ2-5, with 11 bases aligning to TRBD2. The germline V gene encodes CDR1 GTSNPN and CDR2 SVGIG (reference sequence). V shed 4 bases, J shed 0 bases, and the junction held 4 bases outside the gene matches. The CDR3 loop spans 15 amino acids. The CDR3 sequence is CAWNPGLADQETQYF. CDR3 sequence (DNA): TGTGCCTGGAACCCGGGACTAGCGGACCAAGAGACCCAGTACTTC.

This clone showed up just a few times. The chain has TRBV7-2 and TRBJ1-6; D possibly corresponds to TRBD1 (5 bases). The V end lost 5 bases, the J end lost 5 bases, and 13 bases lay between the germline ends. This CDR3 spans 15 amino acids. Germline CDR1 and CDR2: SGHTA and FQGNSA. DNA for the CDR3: TGTGCCAGCAGCCTGCGGGACCTGGATAATTCACCCCTCCACTTT. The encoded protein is CASSLRDLDNSPLHF. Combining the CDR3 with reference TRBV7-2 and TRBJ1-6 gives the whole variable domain GAGVSQSPSNKVTEKGKDVELRCDPISGHTALYWYRQSLGQGLEFLIYFQGNSAPDKSGLPSDRFSAERTGGSVSTLTIQRTQQEDSAVYLCASSLRDLDNSPLHFGNGTRLTVT.

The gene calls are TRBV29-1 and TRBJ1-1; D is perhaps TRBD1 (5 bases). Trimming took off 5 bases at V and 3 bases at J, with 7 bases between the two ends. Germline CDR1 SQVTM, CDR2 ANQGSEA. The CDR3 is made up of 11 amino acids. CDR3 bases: TGCAGCGTTAGGGGCGACACTGAAGCTTTCTTT. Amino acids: CSVRGDTEAFF.

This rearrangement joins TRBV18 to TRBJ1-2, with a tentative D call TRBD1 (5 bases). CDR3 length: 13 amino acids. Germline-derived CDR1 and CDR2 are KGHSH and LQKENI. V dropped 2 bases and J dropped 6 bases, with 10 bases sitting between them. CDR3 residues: CASSPDSNNGYTF. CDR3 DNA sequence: TGTGCCAGCTCACCAGACAGTAATAATGGCTACACCTTC.

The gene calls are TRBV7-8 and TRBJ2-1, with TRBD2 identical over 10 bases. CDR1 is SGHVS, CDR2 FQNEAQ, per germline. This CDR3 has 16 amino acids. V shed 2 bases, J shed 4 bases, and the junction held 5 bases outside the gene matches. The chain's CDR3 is CASSLFSGGLYNEQFF. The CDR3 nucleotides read TGTGCCAGCAGCTTATTTAGCGGGGGGTTGTACAATGAGCAGTTCTTC. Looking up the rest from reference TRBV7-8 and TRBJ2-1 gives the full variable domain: GAGVSQSPRYKVAKRGQDVALRCDPISGHVSLFWYQQALGQGPEFLTYFQNEAQLDKSGLPSDRFFAERPEGSVSTLKIQRTQQEDSAVYLCASSLFSGGLYNEQFFGPGTRLTVL.

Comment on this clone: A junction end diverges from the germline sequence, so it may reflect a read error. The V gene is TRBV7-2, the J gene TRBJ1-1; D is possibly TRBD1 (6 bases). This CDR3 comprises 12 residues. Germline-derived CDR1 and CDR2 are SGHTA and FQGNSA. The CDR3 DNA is TGTGCCAGCGGTCAGGGGTTCACTGAAGCTTTTTTT. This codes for CASGQGFTEAFF.

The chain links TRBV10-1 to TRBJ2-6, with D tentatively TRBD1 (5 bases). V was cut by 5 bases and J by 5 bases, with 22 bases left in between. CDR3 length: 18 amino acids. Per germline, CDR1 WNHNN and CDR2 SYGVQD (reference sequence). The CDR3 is CASSKGIRSHSRANVLTF. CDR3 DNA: TGCGCCAGCAGTAAGGGGATAAGATCGCACAGTCGGGCCAACGTCCTGACTTTC.